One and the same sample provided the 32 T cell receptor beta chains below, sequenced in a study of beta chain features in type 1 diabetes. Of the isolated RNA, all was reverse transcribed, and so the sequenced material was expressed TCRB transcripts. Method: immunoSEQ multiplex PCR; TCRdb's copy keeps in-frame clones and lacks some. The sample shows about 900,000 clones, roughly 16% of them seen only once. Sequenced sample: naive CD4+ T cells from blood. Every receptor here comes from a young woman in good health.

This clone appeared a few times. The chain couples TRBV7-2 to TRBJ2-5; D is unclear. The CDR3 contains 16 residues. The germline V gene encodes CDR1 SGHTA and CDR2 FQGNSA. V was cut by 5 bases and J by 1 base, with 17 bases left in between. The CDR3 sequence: CASSPRPVGSQETQYF. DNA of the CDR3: TGTGCCAGCAGCCCCCGCCCGGTCGGTTCCCAAGAGACCCAGTACTTC.

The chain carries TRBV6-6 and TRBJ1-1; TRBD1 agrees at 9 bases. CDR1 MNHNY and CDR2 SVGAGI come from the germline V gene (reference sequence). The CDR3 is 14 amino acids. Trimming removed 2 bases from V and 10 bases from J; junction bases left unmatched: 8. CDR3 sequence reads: CASSYGPDRGRAFF. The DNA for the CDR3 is TGTGCCAGCAGTTACGGCCCGGACAGGGGCAGAGCTTTCTTT.

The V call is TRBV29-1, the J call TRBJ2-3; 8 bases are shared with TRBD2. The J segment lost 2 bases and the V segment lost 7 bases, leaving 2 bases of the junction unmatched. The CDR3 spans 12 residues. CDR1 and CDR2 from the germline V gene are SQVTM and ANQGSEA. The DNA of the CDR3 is TGCAGCGCTAGCGGGCACACAGATACGCAGTATTTT. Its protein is CSASGHTDTQYF.

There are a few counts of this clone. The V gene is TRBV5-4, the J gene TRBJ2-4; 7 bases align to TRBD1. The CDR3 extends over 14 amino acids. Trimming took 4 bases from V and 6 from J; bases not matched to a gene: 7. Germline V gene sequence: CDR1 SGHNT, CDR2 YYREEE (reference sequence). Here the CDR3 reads CASSGRGQGNIQYF. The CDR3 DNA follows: TGTGCCAGCAGCGGAAGGGGGCAGGGAAACATTCAGTACTTC.

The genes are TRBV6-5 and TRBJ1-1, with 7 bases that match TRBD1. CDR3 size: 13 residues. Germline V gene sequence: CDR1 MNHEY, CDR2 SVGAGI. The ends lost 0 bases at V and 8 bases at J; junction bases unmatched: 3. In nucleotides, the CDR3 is TGTGCCAGCAGTTACTCACAGGGGACCGAAGCTTTCTTT. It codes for CASSYSQGTEAFF.

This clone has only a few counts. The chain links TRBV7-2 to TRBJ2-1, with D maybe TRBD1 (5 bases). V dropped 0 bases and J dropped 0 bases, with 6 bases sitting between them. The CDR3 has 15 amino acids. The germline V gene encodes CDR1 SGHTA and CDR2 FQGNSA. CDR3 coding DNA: TGTGCCAGCAGCTTAGCGCAGGGCTCCTACAATGAGCAGTTCTTC. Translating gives CASSLAQGSYNEQFF.

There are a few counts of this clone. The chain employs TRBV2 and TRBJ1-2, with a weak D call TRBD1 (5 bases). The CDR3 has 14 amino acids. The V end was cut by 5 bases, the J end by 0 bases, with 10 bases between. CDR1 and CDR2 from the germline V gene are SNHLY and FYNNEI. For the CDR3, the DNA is TGTGCCAGCAGTCCGACAGCGACTAACTATGGCTACACCTTC. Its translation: CASSPTATNYGYTF.

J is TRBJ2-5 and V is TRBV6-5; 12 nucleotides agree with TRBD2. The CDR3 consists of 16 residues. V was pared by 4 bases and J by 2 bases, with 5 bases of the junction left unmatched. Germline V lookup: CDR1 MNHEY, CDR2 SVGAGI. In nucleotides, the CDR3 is TGTGCCAGCAGTTCCCTAGCGGGAGGGCCTCAAGAGACCCAGTACTTC. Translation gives CASSSLAGGPQETQYF.

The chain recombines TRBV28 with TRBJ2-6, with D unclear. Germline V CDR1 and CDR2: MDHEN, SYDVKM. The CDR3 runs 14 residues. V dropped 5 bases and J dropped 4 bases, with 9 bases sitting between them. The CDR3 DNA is TGTGCCAGCAGTACGCCGGACGGGGCCAACGTCCTGACTTTC. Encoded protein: CASSTPDGANVLTF.

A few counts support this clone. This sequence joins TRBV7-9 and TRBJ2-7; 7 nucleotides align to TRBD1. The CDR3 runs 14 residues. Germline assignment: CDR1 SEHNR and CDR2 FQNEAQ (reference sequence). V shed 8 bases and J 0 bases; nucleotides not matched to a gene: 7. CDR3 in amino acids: CASGLTGSSYEQYF. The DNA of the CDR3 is TGTGCCAGCGGTCTGACAGGGAGCTCCTACGAGCAGTACTTC.

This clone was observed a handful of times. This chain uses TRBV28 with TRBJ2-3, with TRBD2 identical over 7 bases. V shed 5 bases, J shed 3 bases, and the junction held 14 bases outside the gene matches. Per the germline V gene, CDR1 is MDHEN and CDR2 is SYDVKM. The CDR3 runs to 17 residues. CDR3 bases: TGTGCCAGCAGTGGATGGAGGGCGGGAGATAAGACAGATACGCAGTATTTT. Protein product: CASSGWRAGDKTDTQYF.

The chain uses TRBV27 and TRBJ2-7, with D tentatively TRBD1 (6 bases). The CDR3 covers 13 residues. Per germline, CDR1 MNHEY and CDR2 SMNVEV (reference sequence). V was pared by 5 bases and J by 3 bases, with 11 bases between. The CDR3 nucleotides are TGTGCCAGCAGTCTCCAACAGGGCTACGAGCAGTACTTC. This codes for CASSLQQGYEQYF.

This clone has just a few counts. CDR3 nucleotides: TGTGCCATCAGTTCCTGGGGGGACAGCTTCGAGCAGTACTTC. Amino acid sequence: CAISSWGDSFEQYF. The gene calls are TRBV10-3 and TRBJ2-7; possibly TRBD1 for D (7 bases). V was pared by 5 bases and J by 6 bases, with 17 bases between. Looked up from germline, CDR1 is ENHRY and CDR2 is SYGVKD. The CDR3 extends over 14 amino acids.

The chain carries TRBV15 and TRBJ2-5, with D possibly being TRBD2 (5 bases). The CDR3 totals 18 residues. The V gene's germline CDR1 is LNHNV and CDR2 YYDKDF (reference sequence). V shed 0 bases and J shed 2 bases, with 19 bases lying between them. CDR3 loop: CATSRDRWRAIHQETQYF. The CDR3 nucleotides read TGTGCCACCAGCAGAGATCGGTGGCGGGCTATCCATCAAGAGACCCAGTACTTC.

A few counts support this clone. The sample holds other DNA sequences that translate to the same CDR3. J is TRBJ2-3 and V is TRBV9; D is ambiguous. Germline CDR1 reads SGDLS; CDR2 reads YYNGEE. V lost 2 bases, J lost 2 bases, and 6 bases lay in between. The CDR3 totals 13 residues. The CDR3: CASSVSLTDTQYF. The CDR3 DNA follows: TGTGCCAGCAGCGTTTCCCTCACAGATACGCAGTATTTT.

The chain's CDR3 is CASSYAMGHLGETQYF. CDR3 nucleotide sequence: TGTGCCAGCAGTTACGCAATGGGCCACCTTGGGGAGACCCAGTACTTC. This chain links TRBV6-5 with TRBJ2-5, with D uncertain. Germline CDR1 is MNHEY and CDR2 is SVGAGI. Trimming removed 2 bases from V and 5 bases from J, with 18 bases in between. The CDR3 spans 16 residues.

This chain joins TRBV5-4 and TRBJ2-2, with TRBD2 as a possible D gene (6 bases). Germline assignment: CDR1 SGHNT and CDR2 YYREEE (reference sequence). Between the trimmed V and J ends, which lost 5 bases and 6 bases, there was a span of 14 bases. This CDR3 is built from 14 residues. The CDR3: CASRLLGSAGELFF. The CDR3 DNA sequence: TGTGCCAGCAGGTTACTCGGGAGTGCCGGGGAGCTGTTTTTT. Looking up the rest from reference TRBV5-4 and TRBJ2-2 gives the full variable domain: ETGVTQSPTHLIKTRGQQVTLRCSSQSGHNTVSWYQQALGQGPQFIFQYYREEENGRGNFPPRFSGLQFPNYSSELNVNALELDDSALYLCASRLLGSAGELFFGEGSRLTVL.

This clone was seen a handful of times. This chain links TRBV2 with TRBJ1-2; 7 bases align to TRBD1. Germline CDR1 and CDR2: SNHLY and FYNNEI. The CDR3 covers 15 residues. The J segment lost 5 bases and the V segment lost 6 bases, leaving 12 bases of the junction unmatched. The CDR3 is CASSYLRQGDYGYTF. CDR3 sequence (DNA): TGTGCCAGCAGCTATCTCCGACAGGGCGATTATGGCTACACCTTC.

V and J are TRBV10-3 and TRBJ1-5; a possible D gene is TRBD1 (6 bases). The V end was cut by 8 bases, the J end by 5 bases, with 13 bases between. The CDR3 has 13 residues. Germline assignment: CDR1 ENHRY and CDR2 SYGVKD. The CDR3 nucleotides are TGTGCCATCCGACAGGCCGGGGATCAGCCCCAGCATTTT. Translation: CAIRQAGDQPQHF.

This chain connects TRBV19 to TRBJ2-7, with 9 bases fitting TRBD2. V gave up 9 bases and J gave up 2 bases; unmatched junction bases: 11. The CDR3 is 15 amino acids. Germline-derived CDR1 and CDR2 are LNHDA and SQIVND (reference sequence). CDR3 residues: CASDARTSETYEQYF. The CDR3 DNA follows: TGTGCCAGCGACGCCCGGACTAGCGAGACCTACGAGCAGTACTTC.

The CDR3 region has the DNA TGTGCCACCAGCAGAGGGGGCGGCCTGACAACAGATACGCAGTATTTT. Translating it yields CATSRGGGLTTDTQYF. This chain joins TRBV15 and TRBJ2-3; a weak D match, TRBD1 (5 bases). The CDR3 runs 16 residues. V lost 1 base, J lost 3 bases, and 14 bases lay in between. Germline CDR1 reads LNHNV; CDR2 reads YYDKDF (reference sequence).

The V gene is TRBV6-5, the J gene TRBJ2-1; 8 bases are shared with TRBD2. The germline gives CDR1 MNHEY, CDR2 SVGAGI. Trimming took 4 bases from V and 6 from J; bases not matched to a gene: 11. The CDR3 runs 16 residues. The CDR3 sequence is CASSFTSGSSSNEQFF. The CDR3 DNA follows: TGTGCCAGCAGTTTCACCAGCGGGAGTTCGAGCAATGAGCAGTTCTTC.

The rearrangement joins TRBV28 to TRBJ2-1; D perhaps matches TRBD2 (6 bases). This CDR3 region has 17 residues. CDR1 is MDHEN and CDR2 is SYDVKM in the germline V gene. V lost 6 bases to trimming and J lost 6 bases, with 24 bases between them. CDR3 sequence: CASSHSAGTPKSNEQFF. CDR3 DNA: TGTGCCAGCAGCCACTCGGCCGGGACTCCTAAGTCCAATGAGCAGTTCTTC.

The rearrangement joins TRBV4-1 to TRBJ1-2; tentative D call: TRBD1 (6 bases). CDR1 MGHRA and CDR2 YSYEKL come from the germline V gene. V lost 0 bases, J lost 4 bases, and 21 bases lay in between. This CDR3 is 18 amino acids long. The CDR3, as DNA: TGCGCCAGCAGCCAAGAAGGAAACACGGGACAATCCATCTATGGCTACACCTTC. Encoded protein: CASSQEGNTGQSIYGYTF.

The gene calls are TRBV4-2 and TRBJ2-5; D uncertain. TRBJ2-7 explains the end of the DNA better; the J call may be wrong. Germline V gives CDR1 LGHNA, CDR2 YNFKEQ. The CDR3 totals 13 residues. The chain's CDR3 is CASSQEVGYEQYF. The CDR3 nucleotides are TGTGCCAGCAGCCAAGAGGTGGGATACGAGCAGTACTTC.

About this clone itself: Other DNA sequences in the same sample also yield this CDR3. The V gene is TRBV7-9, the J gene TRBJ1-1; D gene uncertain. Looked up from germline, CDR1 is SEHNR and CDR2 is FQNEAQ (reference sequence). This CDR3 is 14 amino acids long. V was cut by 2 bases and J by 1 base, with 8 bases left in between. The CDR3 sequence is CASSLFGGNTEAFF. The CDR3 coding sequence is TGTGCCAGCAGCTTATTTGGAGGGAACACTGAAGCTTTCTTT. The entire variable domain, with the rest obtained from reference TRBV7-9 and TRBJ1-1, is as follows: DTGVSQNPRHKITKRGQNVTFRCDPISEHNRLYWYRQTLGQGPEFLTYFQNEAQLEKSRLLSDRFSAERPKGSFSTLEIQRTEQGDSAMYLCASSLFGGNTEAFFGQGTRLTVV.

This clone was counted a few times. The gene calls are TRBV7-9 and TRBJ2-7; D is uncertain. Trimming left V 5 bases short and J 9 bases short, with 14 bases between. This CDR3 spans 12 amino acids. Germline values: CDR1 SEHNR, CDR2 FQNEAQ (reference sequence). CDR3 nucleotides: TGTGCCAGCAGCCTCTCGGTCTATGCGCAGTACTTC. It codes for CASSLSVYAQYF.

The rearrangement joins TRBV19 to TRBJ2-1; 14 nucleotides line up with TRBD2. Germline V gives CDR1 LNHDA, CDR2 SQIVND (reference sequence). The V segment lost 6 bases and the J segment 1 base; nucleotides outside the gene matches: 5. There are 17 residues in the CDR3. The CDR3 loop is CASRGGTSGSSYNEQFF. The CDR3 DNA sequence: TGTGCCAGTAGGGGAGGGACTAGCGGGAGTTCCTACAATGAGCAGTTCTTC.

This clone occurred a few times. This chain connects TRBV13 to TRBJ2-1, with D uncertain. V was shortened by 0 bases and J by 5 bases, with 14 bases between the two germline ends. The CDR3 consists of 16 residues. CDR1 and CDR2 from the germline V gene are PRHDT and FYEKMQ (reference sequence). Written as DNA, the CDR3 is TGTGCCAGCAGCTTAGGGTCTTGGTTCAGAAACAATGAGCAGTTCTTC. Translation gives CASSLGSWFRNNEQFF. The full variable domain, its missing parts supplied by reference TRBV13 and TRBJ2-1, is AAGVIQSPRHLIKEKRETATLKCYPIPRHDTVYWYQQGPGQDPQFLISFYEKMQSDKGSIPDRFSAQQFSDYHSELNMSSLELGDSALYFCASSLGSWFRNNEQFFGPGTRLTVL.

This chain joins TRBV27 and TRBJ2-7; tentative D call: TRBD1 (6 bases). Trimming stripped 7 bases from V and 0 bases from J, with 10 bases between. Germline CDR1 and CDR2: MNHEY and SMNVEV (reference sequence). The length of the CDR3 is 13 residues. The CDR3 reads CASTTTGSYEQYF. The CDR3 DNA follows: TGTGCCAGCACGACGACAGGCTCCTACGAGCAGTACTTC.

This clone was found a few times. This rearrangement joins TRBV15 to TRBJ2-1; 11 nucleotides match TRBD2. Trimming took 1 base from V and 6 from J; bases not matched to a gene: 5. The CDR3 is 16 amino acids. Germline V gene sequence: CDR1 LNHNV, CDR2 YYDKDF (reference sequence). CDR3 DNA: TGTGCCACCAGCAGAGTACCCGGGACTAGCGGCAATGAGCAGTTCTTC. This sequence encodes CATSRVPGTSGNEQFF. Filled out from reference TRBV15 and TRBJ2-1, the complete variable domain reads DAMVIQNPRYQVTQFGKPVTLSCSQTLNHNVMYWYQQKSSQAPKLLFHYYDKDFNNEADTPDNFQSRRPNTSFCFLDIRSPGLGDTAMYLCATSRVPGTSGNEQFFGPGTRLTVL.

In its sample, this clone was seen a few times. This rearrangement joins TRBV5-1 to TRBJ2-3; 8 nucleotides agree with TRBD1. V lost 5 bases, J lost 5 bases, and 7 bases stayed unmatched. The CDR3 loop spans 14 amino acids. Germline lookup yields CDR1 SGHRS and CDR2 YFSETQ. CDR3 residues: CASRAGTGGDTQYF. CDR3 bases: TGCGCCAGCAGAGCCGGGACAGGAGGAGATACGCAGTATTTT.